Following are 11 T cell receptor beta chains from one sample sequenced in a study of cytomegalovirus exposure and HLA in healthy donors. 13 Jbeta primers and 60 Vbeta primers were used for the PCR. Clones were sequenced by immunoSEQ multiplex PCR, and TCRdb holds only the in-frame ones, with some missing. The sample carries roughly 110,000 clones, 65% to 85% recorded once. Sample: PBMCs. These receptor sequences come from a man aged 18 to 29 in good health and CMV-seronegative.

Written as DNA, the CDR3 is TGTGCCAGCAGCCAAGATTACGCCCCTTTGCGGGGCACAGATACGCAGTATTTT. Protein product: CASSQDYAPLRGTDTQYF. This sequence joins TRBV14 and TRBJ2-3; D may be TRBD2 (5 bases). The germline CDR1 and CDR2 sequences are SGHDN and FVKESK. The CDR3 contains 18 residues. Trimming removed 0 bases at V and 1 base at J, with 17 bases between. Complete variable domain (other parts from reference TRBV14 and TRBJ2-3): EAGVTQFPSHSVIEKGQTVTLRCDPISGHDNLYWYRRVMGKEIKFLLHFVKESKQDESGMPNNRFLAERTGGTYSTLKVQPAELEDSGVYFCASSQDYAPLRGTDTQYFGPGTRLTVL.

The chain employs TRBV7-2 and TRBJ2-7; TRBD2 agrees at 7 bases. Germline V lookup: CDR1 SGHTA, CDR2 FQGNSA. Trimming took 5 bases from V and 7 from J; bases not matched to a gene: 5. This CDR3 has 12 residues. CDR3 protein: CASSPPGGEQYF. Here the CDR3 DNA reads TGTGCCAGCAGCCCGCCCGGGGGGGAGCAGTACTTC.

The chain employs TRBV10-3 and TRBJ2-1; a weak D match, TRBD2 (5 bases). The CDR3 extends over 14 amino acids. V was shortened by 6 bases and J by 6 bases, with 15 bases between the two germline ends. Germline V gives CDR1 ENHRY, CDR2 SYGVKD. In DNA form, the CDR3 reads TGTGCCATCAGCCGGGATCCTAGGGCCAATGAGCAGTTCTTC. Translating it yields CAISRDPRANEQFF.

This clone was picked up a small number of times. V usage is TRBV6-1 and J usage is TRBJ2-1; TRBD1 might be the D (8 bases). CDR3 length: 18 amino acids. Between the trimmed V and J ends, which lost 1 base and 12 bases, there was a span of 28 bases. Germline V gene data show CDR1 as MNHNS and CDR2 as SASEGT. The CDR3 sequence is CASSEVKGGQGRGGRQFF. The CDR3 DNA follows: TGTGCCAGCAGTGAAGTAAAGGGAGGACAGGGAAGGGGGGGAAGGCAGTTCTTC.

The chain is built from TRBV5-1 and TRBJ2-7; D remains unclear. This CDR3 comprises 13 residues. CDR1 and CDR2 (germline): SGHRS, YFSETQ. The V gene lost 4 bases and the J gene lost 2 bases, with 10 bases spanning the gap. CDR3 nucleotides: TGCGCCAGCAGCCCCGATGGAGCCTACGAGCAGTACTTC. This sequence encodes CASSPDGAYEQYF. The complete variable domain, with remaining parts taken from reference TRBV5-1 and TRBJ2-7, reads KAGVTQTPRYLIKTRGQQVTLSCSPISGHRSVSWYQQTPGQGLQFLFEYFSETQRNKGNFPGRFSGRQFSNSRSEMNVSTLELGDSALYLCASSPDGAYEQYFGPGTRLTVT.

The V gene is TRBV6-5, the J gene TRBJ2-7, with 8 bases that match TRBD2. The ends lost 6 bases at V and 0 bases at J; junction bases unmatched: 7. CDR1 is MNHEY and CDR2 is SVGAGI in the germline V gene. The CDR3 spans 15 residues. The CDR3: CASSTTAGVSYEQYF. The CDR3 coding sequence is TGTGCCAGCAGCACGACAGCGGGGGTCTCCTACGAGCAGTACTTC.

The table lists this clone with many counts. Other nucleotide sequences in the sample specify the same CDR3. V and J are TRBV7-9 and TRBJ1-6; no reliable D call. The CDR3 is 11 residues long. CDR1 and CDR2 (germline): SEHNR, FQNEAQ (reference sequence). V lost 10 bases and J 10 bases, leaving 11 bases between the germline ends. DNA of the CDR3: TGTGCCACCGAGACTGGATCACCCCTCCACTTT. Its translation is CATETGSPLHF.

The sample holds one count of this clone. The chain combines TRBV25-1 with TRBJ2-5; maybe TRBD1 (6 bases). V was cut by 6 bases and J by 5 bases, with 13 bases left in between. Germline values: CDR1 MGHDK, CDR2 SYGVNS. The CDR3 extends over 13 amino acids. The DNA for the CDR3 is TGTGCCAGCAGCAGAGCAGGGGTGGAGACCCAGTACTTC. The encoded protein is CASSRAGVETQYF.

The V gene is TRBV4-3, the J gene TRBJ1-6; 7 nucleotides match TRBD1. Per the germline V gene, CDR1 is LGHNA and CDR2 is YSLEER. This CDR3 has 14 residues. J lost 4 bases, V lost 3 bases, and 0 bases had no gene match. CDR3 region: CASSQGQYNSPLHF. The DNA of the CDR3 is TGCGCCAGCAGCCAGGGACAGTATAATTCACCCCTCCACTTT.

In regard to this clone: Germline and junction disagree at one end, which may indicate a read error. In nucleotides, the CDR3 is TGCAGTGCTAGCCCGGGTTTGGACTACCCCTTC. Amino acids: CSASPGLDYPF. The V gene is TRBV20-1, the J gene TRBJ1-2; no firm D call. Germline loops: CDR1 DFQATT, CDR2 SNEGSKA (reference sequence). The CDR3 extends over 11 amino acids.

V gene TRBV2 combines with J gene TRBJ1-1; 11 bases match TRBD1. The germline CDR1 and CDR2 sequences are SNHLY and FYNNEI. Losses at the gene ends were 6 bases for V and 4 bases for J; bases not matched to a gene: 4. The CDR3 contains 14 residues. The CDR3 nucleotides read TGTGCCAGCAGGCGGACAGGGGGCGGCACTGAAGCTTTCTTT. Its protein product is CASRRTGGGTEAFF.